The sequence of this T cell receptor (beta chain) was determined in a study of identifying expanded T cells in peripheral blood. The CDR3 runs 15 residues. V was pared by 6 bases and J by 0 bases, with 12 bases between. Germline CDR1 reads MDHEN; CDR2 reads SYDVKM. The data were produced by immunoSEQ multiplex PCR, yet TCRdb's version contains in-frame clones alone and is incomplete. The sample has 70,000 to 95,000 clones; about 88% are singletons. During the collection period, no donor immune events like infections were recorded. For this clone: Its antigen is currently unknown.

Study findings and constraints: Clone count variance between roughly two-week samples rose with total template count.

This TCR was sampled from a person aged 18 to 75 in good health. The material sequenced was blood. The rearrangement uses TRBV28 and TRBJ2-1; D may correspond to TRBD1 or TRBD2 (5 bases each). CDR3: CASSVGGSSYNEQFF. In nucleotides, the CDR3 is TGTGCCAGCAGCGTTGGGGGAAGCTCCTACAATGAGCAGTTCTTC.